These T cell receptor beta chains were read from a single sample in a study of T cell responses to AZD1222 COVID-19 vaccine. Sequenced by immunoSEQ multiplex PCR; TCRdb stores in-frame clones only, minus some. Among roughly 98,000 clones listed, approximately 90% were seen once. This material consisted of peripheral blood, taken on day 0 of AZD1222 vaccination. The receptors were gathered from an adult in good health. CDR3s include the opening cysteine and the closing phenylalanine or tryptophan. Fields, in order: D gene, clone size, J gene, V gene, CDR3 DNA, CDR3 protein. The D gene is left open where the match is weak. A clone size is listed for some rows: how often the clone was seen (once, few, many), or a class if it is expanded.

-	-	TRBJ2-7	TRBV5-1	TGCGCCAGCAGCTTGGGGACCCTCTCCTACGAGCAGTACTTC	CASSLGTLSYEQYF
-	once	TRBJ1-1	TRBV6-5	TGTGCCAGCAGGACCCCCCAGACGGGAAACACTGAAGCTTTCTTT	CASRTPQTGNTEAFF
TRBD1	-	TRBJ1-2	TRBV13	TGTGCCAGCAGCCCTCGGGACAGGGGGATTTTAGATGGCTACACCTTC	CASSPRDRGILDGYTF
TRBD1	-	TRBJ2-2	TRBV11-3	TGTGCCAGCAGCCCCCGACAGGGCTCGAACACCGGGGAGCTGTTTTTT	CASSPRQGSNTGELFF
TRBD1	-	TRBJ1-3	TRBV7-8	TGTGCCAGCAGCTTTACAGGGGCCATCTCTGGAAACACCATATATTTT	CASSFTGAISGNTIYF
TRBD1	-	TRBJ1-5	TRBV16	TGTGCCAGCAGCGATTACAGGGGGCTCAGCCAGCCCCAGCATTTT	CASSDYRGLSQPQHF
-	once	TRBJ2-1	TRBV4-1	TGCGCCAGCAGCTACTCAGACGATGAGCAGTTCTTC	CASSYSDDEQFF
TRBD2	-	TRBJ2-2	TRBV11-3	TGTGCCAGCAGCTTCGCATTGGGACTAGCGGGAGTCACCGGGGAGCTGTTTTTT	CASSFALGLAGVTGELFF
-	-	TRBJ1-1	TRBV5-1	TGCGCCAGCAGCTTGGATTCGGGGACCACTGAAGCTTTCTTT	CASSLDSGTTEAFF
TRBD2	-	TRBJ2-5	TRBV6-2/TRBV6-3	TGTGCCAGCAGTTACCTCGGGGGACTAACGATGGAGACCCAGTACTTC	CASSYLGGLTMETQYF
-	-	TRBJ1-5	TRBV14	TGTGCCAGCAGCCCTGCCGGCACGGAGAGTAATAGCAATCAGCCCCAGCATTTT	CASSPAGTESNSNQPQHF
-	-	TRBJ1-6	TRBV7-9	TGTGCCAGCAGCTCCCACGGGAGCTCCTATAATTCACCCCTCCACTTT	CASSSHGSSYNSPLHF
TRBD1	-	TRBJ2-3	TRBV24-1	TGTGCCACCAGTGACCGACAGGGCGCGACAGATACGCAGTATTTT	CATSDRQGATDTQYF
TRBD1	-	TRBJ2-7	TRBV7-2	TGTGCCAGCAGCGTGATGGGACAGGGGGCCCTGTACGAGCAGTACTTC	CASSVMGQGALYEQYF
-	-	TRBJ2-7	TRBV14	TGTGCCAGCAGCCACCCCGTCCCCCCTCTCATCTACGAGCAGTACTTC	CASSHPVPPLIYEQYF
TRBD2	-	TRBJ2-7	TRBV5-1	TGCGCCAGCAGCTTCTGGACTAGCGGGAGGTTTTCCTACGAGCAGTACTTC	CASSFWTSGRFSYEQYF
TRBD2	-	TRBJ2-3	TRBV7-2	TGTGCCAGCAGCAGAGGACCCCGACTAGCGGGAGGCACAGATACGCAGTATTTT	CASSRGPRLAGGTDTQYF
TRBD1	-	TRBJ2-7	TRBV5-1	TGCGCCAGCAGCTCTCTCCGGGACAGCCCCTACGAGCAGTACTTC	CASSSLRDSPYEQYF
TRBD1	-	TRBJ1-2	TRBV10-3	TGTGCCATAACCGATCCGAAGGGGACAGGGGATGGCTACACCTTC	CAITDPKGTGDGYTF
TRBD1	-	TRBJ1-2	TRBV3-1/TRBV3-2	TGTGCCAGCAGCGCAAGGACAGGCCCCACCTATGGCTACACCTTC	CASSARTGPTYGYTF
-	-	TRBJ1-1	TRBV3-1/TRBV3-2	TGTGCCAGCAGCCGAGAGAGAAACATGAACACTGAAGCTTTCTTT	CASSRERNMNTEAFF
-	-	TRBJ1-3	TRBV5-1	TGCGCCAGCAGCTTGGGGTCGGGACCGAACTCTGGAAACACCATATATTTT	CASSLGSGPNSGNTIYF
-	-	TRBJ2-3	TRBV27	TGTGCCAGCAGACATTTAGGCGGCACAGATACGCAGTATTTT	CASRHLGGTDTQYF
-	-	TRBJ2-1	TRBV2	TGTGCCAGCAGTGAAGACCAGGTTGGAGAGCAGTTCTTC	CASSEDQVGEQFF
TRBD1	-	TRBJ2-7	TRBV9	TGTGCCAGCAGCGTAGGGGGTTCGAGGGGACAGGGTAACGAGCAGTACTTC	CASSVGGSRGQGNEQYF
TRBD1	-	TRBJ2-7	TRBV6-1	TGTGCCAGCAGTGAAGCGACAGGGGGCGTCTACGAGCAGTACTTC	CASSEATGGVYEQYF
-	-	TRBJ2-2	TRBV4-1	TGCGCCAGCAGCCAAGATCCGACATTTAACACCGGGGAGCTGTTTTTT	CASSQDPTFNTGELFF
TRBD1	-	TRBJ2-4	TRBV2	TGTGCCAGCAGTCCTGACAGGGGCCCTCTTAACATTCAGTACTTC	CASSPDRGPLNIQYF
-	-	TRBJ1-2	TRBV18	TGTGCCAGCTCACCAGGTTCATTCGGGGCGGCTAACTATGGCTACACCTTC	CASSPGSFGAANYGYTF
-	-	TRBJ1-3	TRBV18	TGTGCCAGCTCTCTAAGGGAGGACACCATATATTTT	CASSLREDTIYF
-	-	TRBJ2-7	TRBV7-9	TGTGCCAGCGGGGAAAACTACGAGCAGTACTTC	CASGENYEQYF
TRBD1	-	TRBJ1-6	TRBV11-2	TGTGCCAGCAGGCTTGGACAGGGGTTCTATAATTCACCCCTCCACTTT	CASRLGQGFYNSPLHF
-	-	TRBJ1-3	TRBV9	TGTGCCAGCAGCACCAGAGTAGCTGGAAACACCATATATTTT	CASSTRVAGNTIYF
-	-	TRBJ1-1	TRBV28	TGTGCCAGCAGACGACAGCATATGAACACTGAAGCTTTCTTT	CASRRQHMNTEAFF
-	-	TRBJ2-7	TRBV1	TGCACCAGCAGCCAACCTCCGAATCGGGTTTGGGGCTACGAGCAGTACTTC	CTSSQPPNRVWGYEQYF
TRBD2	-	TRBJ2-3	TRBV2	TGTGCCACCGGACTAGTGACAGATACGCAGTATTTT	CATGLVTDTQYF
TRBD1	-	TRBJ1-1	TRBV20-1	TGCAGTGCTAGTAAGGGACAGGTGACGGATGAAGCTTTCTTT	CSASKGQVTDEAFF
-	-	TRBJ1-3	TRBV18	TGTGCCAGCTCCCCCCCGGCCAAGGGAGGAAACACCATATATTTT	CASSPPAKGGNTIYF